The entry that follows covers one T cell receptor beta chain sequence. Its antigen is unknown. Being one base from a much bigger clone, this may be a read error. No cell sorting was done before RNA was extracted from the tissue. Distant lung tissue was collected more than 3 cm away from the tumor edge. Donors were chemotherapy-naive, newly diagnosed lung cancer surgical patients in China, August–late 2014. The record originates from a study of tumor and adjacent non-tumor tissue in lung cancer. General study findings and limits: Tumor tissue had significantly higher TCR diversity than normal lung.

TCRbeta libraries were built with three rounds of nested PCR, modified from ARM-PCR. TCRdb re-derived calls from the multiplex PCR reads in MiXCR, one entry per CDR3 protein. Of more than 85,000 distinct CDR3 sequences in the sample, roughly two thirds were seen once. The V gene's germline CDR1 is MNHNS and CDR2 SASEGT. This CDR3 contains 13 residues. V shed 0 bases and J shed 11 bases, with 11 bases lying between them. The TCR originated in a man aged 25 to 40 with non-small cell lung cancer. The chain couples TRBV6-1 to TRBJ2-4; no clear D. Sequenced sample: distant non-tumor lung tissue. The CDR3 coding sequence is TGTGCCAGCAGTGAAGCCGGGCTTAACGTTCAGTACTTC. Its protein is CASSEAGLNVQYF.